This TCR beta chain emerged from a study of blood T cell repertoires in COVID-19. Original methodology: Reference gene primer amplification gave nucleated cell count estimates. Only in-frame clones appear in the TCRdb table, and some are missing; sequencing was by immunoSEQ multiplex PCR. For V, J and clone size, that table is used; D and trimming come from the DNA. The sample has about 260,000 clones, around 86% seen once. Germline CDR1 reads SGDLS; CDR2 reads YYNGEE. CDR3 length: 15 amino acids. After removal of 2 bases from V and 4 bases from J, the junction contained 6 bases not matched to a gene.

The rearrangement links TRBV9 to TRBJ1-5; 7 bases align to TRBD1. The sequence came from a man between 35 and 55 years old who had recovered from COVID-19. The sequencing sample was made of peripheral blood. The CDR3 loop reads CASSVTGTGNQPQHF. The CDR3 DNA follows: TGTGCCAGCAGCGTGACAGGGACGGGGAATCAGCCCCAGCATTTT. The whole variable domain, filled in from reference TRBV9 and TRBJ1-5, reads DSGVTQTPKHLITATGQRVTLRCSPRSGDLSVYWYQQSLDQGLQFLIQYYNGEERAKGNILERFSAQQFPDLHSELNLSSLELGDSALYFCASSVTGTGNQPQHFGDGTRLSIL.